This TCR beta chain was found in a study of blood T cell repertoires in COVID-19. Study details: Specimens from acute and convalescent COVID-19 originated in the United States, Italy and Spain. PBMCs, B-cell-depleted T cells, or T cells were the source of the cDNA or gDNA that made up the material.

Data came from immunoSEQ multiplex PCR; TCRdb stores just in-frame clones and leaves some out. This table holds 100,000 to 150,000 clones, 60% to 85% found once. This CDR3 comprises 16 residues. V gave up 3 bases and J gave up 8 bases, with 21 bases separating them. Germline CDR1 is MDHEN and CDR2 is SYDVKM. This chain uses TRBV28 with TRBJ2-3; D perhaps matches TRBD2 (6 bases). The sample comprised peripheral blood. This sequence was found in a man between 65 and 85 years old with acute or convalescent COVID-19. The CDR3 region is CASSLGGDSGGGTQYF. CDR3 DNA sequence: TGTGCCAGCAGTTTGGGGGGTGACTCCGGGGGAGGTACGCAGTATTTT.